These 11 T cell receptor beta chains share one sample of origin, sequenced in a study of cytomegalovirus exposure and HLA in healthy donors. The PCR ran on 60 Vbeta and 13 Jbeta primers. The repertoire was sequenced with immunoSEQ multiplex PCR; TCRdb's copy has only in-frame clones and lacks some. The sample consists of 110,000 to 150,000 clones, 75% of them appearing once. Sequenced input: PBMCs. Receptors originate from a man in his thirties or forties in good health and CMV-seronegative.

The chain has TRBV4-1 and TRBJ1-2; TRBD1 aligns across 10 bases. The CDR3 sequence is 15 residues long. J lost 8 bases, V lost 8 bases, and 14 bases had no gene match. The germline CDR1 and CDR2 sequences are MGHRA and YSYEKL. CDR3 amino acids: CASAPGQGMIIGYTF. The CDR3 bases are TGCGCCAGCGCTCCGGGACAGGGGATGATTATCGGCTACACCTTC.

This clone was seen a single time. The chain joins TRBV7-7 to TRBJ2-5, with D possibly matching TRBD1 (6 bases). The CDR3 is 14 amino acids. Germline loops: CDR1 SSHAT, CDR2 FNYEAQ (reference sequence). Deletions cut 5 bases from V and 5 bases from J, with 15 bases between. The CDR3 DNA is TGTGCCAGCAGCCGCCTGGGTCAGGGGGAGACCCAGTACTTC. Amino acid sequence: CASSRLGQGETQYF.

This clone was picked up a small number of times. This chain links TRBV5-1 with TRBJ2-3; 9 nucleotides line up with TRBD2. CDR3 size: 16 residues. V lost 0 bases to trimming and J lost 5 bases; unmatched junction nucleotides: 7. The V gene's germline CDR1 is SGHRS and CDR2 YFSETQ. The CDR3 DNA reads TGCGCCAGCAGCTTGGACGCGGGAGGGCCGGGAGATACGCAGTATTTT. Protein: CASSLDAGGPGDTQYF.

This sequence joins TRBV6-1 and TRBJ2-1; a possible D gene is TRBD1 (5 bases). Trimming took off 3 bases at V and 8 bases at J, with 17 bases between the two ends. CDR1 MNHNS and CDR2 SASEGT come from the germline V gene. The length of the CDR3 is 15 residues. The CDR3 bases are TGTGCCAGCAGTGAGGGGCCCACTGGCTCCGATGAGCAGTTCTTC. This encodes CASSEGPTGSDEQFF.

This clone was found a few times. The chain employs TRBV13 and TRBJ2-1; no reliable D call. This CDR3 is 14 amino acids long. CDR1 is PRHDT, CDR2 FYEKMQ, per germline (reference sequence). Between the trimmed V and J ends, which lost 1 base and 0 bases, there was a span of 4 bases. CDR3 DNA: TGTGCCAGCAGCTTAGTGAGCTCCTACAATGAGCAGTTCTTC. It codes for CASSLVSSYNEQFF.

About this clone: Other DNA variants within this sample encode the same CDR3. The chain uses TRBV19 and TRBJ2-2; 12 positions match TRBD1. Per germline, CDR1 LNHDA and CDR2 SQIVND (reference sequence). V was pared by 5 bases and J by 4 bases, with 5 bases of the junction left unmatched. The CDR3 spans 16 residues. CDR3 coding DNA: TGTGCCAGTAGTTCGGGACAGGGGGCTGGCACCGGGGAGCTGTTTTTT. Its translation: CASSSGQGAGTGELFF.

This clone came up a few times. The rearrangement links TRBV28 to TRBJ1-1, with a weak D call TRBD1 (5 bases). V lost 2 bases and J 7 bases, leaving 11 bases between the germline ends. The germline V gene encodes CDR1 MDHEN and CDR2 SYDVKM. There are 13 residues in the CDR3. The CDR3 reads CASSLGGGYEAFF. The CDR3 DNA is TGTGCCAGCAGTTTAGGGGGGGGATATGAAGCTTTCTTT. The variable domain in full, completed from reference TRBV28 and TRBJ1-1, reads DVKVTQSSRYLVKRTGEKVFLECVQDMDHENMFWYRQDPGLGLRLIYFSYDVKMKEKGDIPEGYSVSREKKERFSLILESASTNQTSMYLCASSLGGGYEAFFGQGTRLTVV.

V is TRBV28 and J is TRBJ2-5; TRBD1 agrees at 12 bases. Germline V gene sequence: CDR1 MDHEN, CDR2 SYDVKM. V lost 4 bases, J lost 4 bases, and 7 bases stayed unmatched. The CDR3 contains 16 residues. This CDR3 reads CASSSHGTGGRETQYF. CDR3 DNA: TGTGCCAGCAGTTCTCACGGGACAGGGGGCCGAGAGACCCAGTACTTC.

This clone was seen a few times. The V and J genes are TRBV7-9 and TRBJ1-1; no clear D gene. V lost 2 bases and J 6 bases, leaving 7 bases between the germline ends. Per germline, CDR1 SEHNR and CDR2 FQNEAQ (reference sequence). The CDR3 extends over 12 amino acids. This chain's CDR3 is CASSLLEAEAFF. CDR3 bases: TGTGCCAGCAGCTTATTGGAGGCTGAAGCTTTCTTT.

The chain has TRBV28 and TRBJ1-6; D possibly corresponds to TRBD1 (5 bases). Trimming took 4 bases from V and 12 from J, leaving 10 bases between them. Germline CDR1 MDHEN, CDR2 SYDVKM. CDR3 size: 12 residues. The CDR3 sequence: CASSSGSEPLHF. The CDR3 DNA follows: TGTGCCAGCAGTTCAGGGTCGGAACCCCTCCACTTT.

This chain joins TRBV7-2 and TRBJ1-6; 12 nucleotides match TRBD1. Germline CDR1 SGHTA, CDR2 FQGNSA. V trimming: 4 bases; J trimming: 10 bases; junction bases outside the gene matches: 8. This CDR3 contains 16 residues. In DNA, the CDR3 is TGTGCCAGCAGCTCCCCTCCCGGGACAGGGGGCTCACCCCTCCACTTT. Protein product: CASSSPPGTGGSPLHF.